Listed below are T cell receptor beta chains from one sample, sequenced in a study of CD8+ T cells in alopecia areata. The table came from immunoSEQ multiplex PCR; TCRdb's copy has only in-frame clones and leaves some out. Seen here are about 180,000 clones, approximately 50% observed once, and the top ten hold 10%. The source was CD8+ T cells sorted from blood, collected at week 52, from a patient treated with tofacitinib. The receptor source for this set is a human donor with alopecia areata. Each CDR3 is given with its conserved first and last residue. The D gene is left open where the match is weak. Size tells how often a clone was seen (once, few, many) or the class of an expanded clone, and some rows leave it out.

TRBJ2-2 . TRBV15 . TGTGCCACCAGCAACTCCCAGACCTGGACCGGGGAGCTGTTTTTT CATSNSQTWTGELFF
TRBJ2-7 TRBD2 TRBV7-2 . TGTGCCAGCAGCTTAGTACTAGCGGCCATCGAGCAGTACTTC CASSLVLAAIEQYF
TRBJ2-5 . TRBV13 . TGTGCCAGCAGCGAGCAGGAGGAGACCCAGTACTTC CASSEQEETQYF
TRBJ1-1 . TRBV30 few TGTGCCTGGATTGCGGGGATGAGCACTGAAGCTTTCTTT CAWIAGMSTEAFF
TRBJ2-6 . TRBV2 . TGTGCCAGCAGTGAAAGGGAGGCTGGGGCCAACGTCCTGACTTTC CASSEREAGANVLTF
TRBJ2-1 TRBD1 TRBV4-3 . TGCGCCAGCAGCCAAGAGGGGACAGGGGACAATGAGCAGTTCTTC CASSQEGTGDNEQFF
TRBJ2-5 TRBD1 TRBV5-1 . TGCGCCAGCAGGGACAGGGCTATGGGAGAGACCCAGTACTTC CASRDRAMGETQYF
TRBJ2-3 . TRBV30 . TGTGCCTGGAGTCAAGACCACACAGATACGCAGTATTTT CAWSQDHTDTQYF
TRBJ1-2 . TRBV29-1 few TGCAGCGCCGAGGCGAGGACGTATAACTATGGCTACACCTTC CSAEARTYNYGYTF
TRBJ2-1 . TRBV2 few TGTGCCAGCAGTGAAGCAGCAAGCTCCTACAATGAGCAGTTCTTC CASSEAASSYNEQFF
TRBJ2-7 TRBD1 TRBV7-9 few TGTGCCAGCAGCTTACAGGCAGGGGGTTTGTACGAGCAGTACTTC CASSLQAGGLYEQYF
TRBJ2-3 TRBD1 TRBV7-2 . TGTGCCAGCAGCCAGGGGGCTGGACGGATCGGCACAGATACGCAGTATTTT CASSQGAGRIGTDTQYF
TRBJ2-6 . TRBV29-1 . TGCAGCGCCCAGGTCAGGGGTGTCCTTGGGGCCAACGCCCTGACTTTC CSAQVRGVLGANALTF
TRBJ2-7 . TRBV10-3 . TGTGCCATCAGACAGGGAACCTACGAGCAGTACTTC CAIRQGTYEQYF
TRBJ2-1 . TRBV5-6 . TGTGCCAGCAGCTTGAGACGGAGAATGCAGGAGTTCTTC CASSLRRRMQEFF
TRBJ1-1 . TRBV19 . TGTGCCAGTAGCGGGGGGAACACTGAAGCTTTCTTT CASSGGNTEAFF
TRBJ2-7 . TRBV19 few TGTGCCAGTAGTACAGGAAGCTACGAGCAGTACTTC CASSTGSYEQYF
TRBJ1-6 TRBD1 TRBV5-6 few TGTGCCAGCAGCGGGACAGGGCGAGCCCTCCACTTT CASSGTGRALHF
TRBJ2-7 . TRBV4-3 . TGCGCCAGCAGCCAAGGCTTTACAGGGAGCTCCTACGAGCAGTACTTC CASSQGFTGSSYEQYF
TRBJ1-5 . TRBV4-3 . TGCGCCAGCAGCCAAGATCCGGATCAGCCCCAGCATTTT CASSQDPDQPQHF
TRBJ1-2 TRBD1 TRBV4-1 . TGCGCCAGCAGCCCCCAGGGGGCCTGGGATGGCTACACCTTC CASSPQGAWDGYTF
TRBJ1-2 TRBD1 TRBV29-1 . TGCAGCGTTGAGGGACAGAAGTATGGCTACACCTTC CSVEGQKYGYTF
TRBJ1-2 . TRBV7-9 . TGTGCCAGCAGCCACCTGACCCCGGCTAACTATGGCTACACCTTC CASSHLTPANYGYTF
TRBJ1-1 TRBD1 TRBV13 . TGTGCCAGCAGGGACTCGGGACAGGGGAACACTGAAGCTTTCTTT CASRDSGQGNTEAFF
TRBJ2-2 . TRBV6-5 . TGTGCCAGCAGTTATGCGGGGGCCTTGAACACCGGGGAGCTGTTTTTT CASSYAGALNTGELFF
TRBJ2-3 TRBD2 TRBV30 few TGTGCCTGGAGTGTGTCAGCGGGGGCAAAAGATACGCAGTATTTT CAWSVSAGAKDTQYF
TRBJ2-1 TRBD2 TRBV30 few TGTGCCTGGAGCTCCGGGACTAGCGGGGTTGATGAGCAGTTCTTC CAWSSGTSGVDEQFF
TRBJ2-1 . TRBV29-1 few TGCAGCGTTCGTAACAATGAGCAGTTCTTC CSVRNNEQFF
TRBJ1-5 TRBD1 TRBV7-6 . TGTGCCAGCAGCTTAGCGGAGGGGGCTTATAGCAATCAGCCCCAGCATTTT CASSLAEGAYSNQPQHF
TRBJ2-7 TRBD2 TRBV29-1 few TGCAGCGTTGAGTGGACTAGCTCCTACGAGCAGTACTTC CSVEWTSSYEQYF
TRBJ1-5 . TRBV7-9 . TGTGCCAGCAGCCCCCCTGTGAAGCACGGACTCAATCAGCCCCAGCATTTT CASSPPVKHGLNQPQHF
TRBJ1-1 . TRBV13 few TGTGCCAGCAGCTCGGTCAATGGGCCCGATGAAGCTTTCTTT CASSSVNGPDEAFF
TRBJ2-3 . TRBV7-6 . TGTGCCAGCAGGGACGCCTCCGCAGATACGCAGTATTTT CASRDASADTQYF
TRBJ2-5 TRBD2 TRBV2 few TGTGCCAGCAGCGACCTAGCGGTAGAAGAGACCCAGTACTTC CASSDLAVEETQYF
TRBJ1-3 . TRBV15 . TGTGCCACCAGCATTTCAATAGGGGTGTCTGGAAACACCATATATTTT CATSISIGVSGNTIYF
TRBJ1-2 . TRBV29-1 few TGCAGCGTCCCTACCCCCACAGGGTTGAACGGCTACACCTTC CSVPTPTGLNGYTF
TRBJ2-3 . TRBV29-1 . TGCAGCGTTGAAGATCGATCCCCCACAGATACGCAGTATTTT CSVEDRSPTDTQYF
TRBJ2-7 . TRBV5-6 . TGTGCCAGCAGCTTGGGGGTAGTCCCCGAGCAGTACTTC CASSLGVVPEQYF
TRBJ2-7 TRBD2 TRBV29-1 . TGCAGCGCTGTAGCGGGGGAAGGCGAGCAGTACTTC CSAVAGEGEQYF
TRBJ2-7 . TRBV13 . TGTGCCACCTCTCCCGAGGGGGGATACGAGCAGTACTTC CATSPEGGYEQYF
TRBJ2-3 TRBD2 TRBV6-4 few TGTGCCAGCAGTGACCATAGCGGGGGCACAGATACGCAGTATTTT CASSDHSGGTDTQYF
TRBJ1-6 . TRBV27 . TGTGCCAGCAGTTCTCTGTCGGGGGGTAATTCACCCCTCCACTTT CASSSLSGGNSPLHF